This T cell receptor (beta chain) emerged from a study of OX40 agonist ivuxolimab in advanced cancers. Concerning the study at large: Ivuxolimab, which targeted the costimulatory receptor OX40 (CD134), was an agonistic, fully human IgG2 monoclonal antibody. Intravenous ivuxolimab was administered to patients every 2 weeks at six dose levels: 0.01, 0.1, 0.3, 1.5, 3 and 10 mg/kg. Among the roughly 54 dose-escalation patients, roughly 20 had hepatocellular carcinoma, approximately 15 melanoma, 9 renal cell carcinoma and 9 head and neck cancer. A male proportion of almost 85% and a mean age of approximately 55 years, ranging from about 23 to 90, were recorded for the dose-escalation cohort. Patients were allowed to have had prior anti-PD-1, anti-PD-L1 or anti-CTLA-4 therapy, and 30% to 50% of the dose-escalation patients had previously received checkpoint inhibitors. Partial responses occurred in three dose-escalation patients: two with cutaneous melanoma and one with hepatocellular carcinoma. Peripheral TCRbeta sequencing aimed to test whether ivuxolimab altered TCR sequence diversity and caused clonal T-cell expansion. The paper reports the monotherapy dose-escalation portion (N of about 50 patients) of the phase I ivuxolimab trial. The full study reports these points: In the 0.1-3.0 mg/kg groups, partial responders were among the patients with the lowest normalized peripheral clonal expansion, particularly in CD8+ T cells. At doses of 0.1 to 3.0 mg/kg, clonal expansion of both CD4+ and CD8+ blood T cells was observed from baseline to week 6. After ivuxolimab, CD8+ T cells had more expanded clones than CD4+ T cells on average. Low levels of normalized T-cell clonal expansion were also seen in some nonresponding patients. The antigen specificity of the clonally expanded peripheral T cells was not determined.

The trial excluded patients who had a history of autoimmune disease or who were on systemic immunosuppression. Peripheral blood for TCR sequencing was collected from all dose cohorts at baseline, on cycle 4 day 1, and on cycle 7 day 1. The samples were taken from a phase I, first-in-human, multicenter, open-label dose-escalation trial of ivuxolimab. Adults with locally advanced or metastatic melanoma, renal cell, hepatocellular, or head and neck squamous cell carcinoma were enrolled in the trial. Before TCR sequencing, CD4+ and CD8+ T cells were separately sorted from peripheral blood. From the cysteine up to the phenylalanine, the CDR3 has a length of 12 residues. Only the CDR3 DNA stays, 36 bases, in frame from base 1. V loses 4 bases of germline sequence and J loses 3 bases, and the interval between the two ends is 5 bases. The germline V gene yields MDHEN for CDR1 and SYDVKM for CDR2. For sequencing of the TCRbeta CDR3 region, genomic DNA was extracted from the sorted cells. TCRbeta CDR3 regions were sequenced using the immunoSEQ Assay. The table was pulled from immuneACCESS by TCRdb, which kept in-frame rearrangements only. Such tables lose some clones; where checked, under half of the loss comes from unresolved V genes, and the rest has no known cause. Recorded for this sample are approximately 15,000 clones; 70% to 90% of them occurred a single time. The top ten constitute around 64% of the sample.

In regard to this clone: What antigen it recognizes has not been identified. Nothing much larger sits one base from this clone, and base qualities are not available.

In this chain, TRBV28 is recombined with TRBJ2-3; the D gene identity is not certain. The source is an adult with an advanced solid tumor such as melanoma, head and neck, liver or kidney cancer. The sample consisted of CD4+ or CD8+ T cells sorted from blood, taken in a trial of the OX40 agonist ivuxolimab. The CDR3 protein: CASSSETDTQYF. In nucleotides, the sequence is TGTGCCAGCAGTTCTGAGACAGATACGCAGTATTTT.